Listed below are T cell receptor beta chains from one sample, sequenced in a study of cytomegalovirus exposure and HLA in healthy donors. The repertoire was sequenced with immunoSEQ multiplex PCR; TCRdb's copy has only in-frame clones and lacks some. The sample lists fewer than 250,000 clones; around 88% were seen once. The sequenced sample consisted of PBMCs. These receptors came from a man in his forties in good health and CMV-seropositive. CDR3s include the opening cysteine and the closing phenylalanine or tryptophan. A D gene is named only where the DNA matches it firmly.

V	D	J	CDR3
TRBV5-1	.	TRBJ1-2	CASSPGQPNYGYTF
TRBV5-1	.	TRBJ2-3	CASSLDGPVTDTQYF
TRBV9	TRBD2	TRBJ2-1	CASSVASGLASSSYNEQFF
TRBV6-4	TRBD2	TRBJ2-3	CASSDSGLAGVKDTQYF
TRBV5-1	.	TRBJ2-7	CASSLYSSLNEQYF
TRBV7-8	TRBD1	TRBJ1-5	CASRQNPGTGLAQPQHF
TRBV6-5	.	TRBJ2-7	CASSYSNSYEQYF
TRBV7-6	.	TRBJ2-1	CASSLDITSYNEQFF
TRBV5-4	.	TRBJ2-7	CASSPLGGLPYEQYF
TRBV7-4	.	TRBJ2-1	CANHRDRGGGSGRAGRYNEQFF
TRBV5-1	.	TRBJ1-6	CASSLRTSDADSPLHF
TRBV19	.	.	CASSILAGEAYEQYF
TRBV28	.	TRBJ1-1	CASKGIWGTEAFF